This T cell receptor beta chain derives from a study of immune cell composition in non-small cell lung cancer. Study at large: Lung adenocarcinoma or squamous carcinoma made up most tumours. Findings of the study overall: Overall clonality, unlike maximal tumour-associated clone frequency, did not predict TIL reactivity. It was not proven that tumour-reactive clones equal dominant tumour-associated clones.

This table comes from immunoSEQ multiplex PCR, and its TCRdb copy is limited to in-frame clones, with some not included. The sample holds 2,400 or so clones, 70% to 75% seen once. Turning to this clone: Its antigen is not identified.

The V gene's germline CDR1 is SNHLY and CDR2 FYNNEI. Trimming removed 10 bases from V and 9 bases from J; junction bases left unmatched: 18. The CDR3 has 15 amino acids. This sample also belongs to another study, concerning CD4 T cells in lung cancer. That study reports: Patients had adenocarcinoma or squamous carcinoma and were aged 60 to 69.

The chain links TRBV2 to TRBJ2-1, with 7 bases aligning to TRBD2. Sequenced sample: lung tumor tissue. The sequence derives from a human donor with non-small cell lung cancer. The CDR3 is CATAGPIGLVGEQFF. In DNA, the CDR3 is TGTGCCACCGCCGGGCCCATAGGACTAGTCGGTGAGCAGTTCTTC.